This entry lists 24 T cell receptor beta chains sequenced from one sample in a study of blood T cell repertoires in COVID-19. Libraries were prepared by immunoSEQ multiplex PCR; TCRdb keeps only in-frame clonotypes and omits some of them. The repertoire has about 110,000 clones, nearly 90% of them found once; the top ten carry 4.5% to 5%. Sequenced sample: peripheral blood. The receptors were gathered from a human donor in a cohort sampled during active COVID-19.

The CDR3 DNA reads as TGTGCCAGCAGCGGGTTTCAGACAGGGAGGGAGACCCAGTACTTC. Residues: CASSGFQTGRETQYF. The chain recombines TRBV6-5 with TRBJ2-5; D possibly corresponds to TRBD1 (7 bases). The V end lost 6 bases, the J end lost 5 bases, and 19 bases lay between the germline ends. The CDR3 runs to 15 residues. The germline V gene has CDR1 MNHEY and CDR2 SVGAGI.

The chain combines TRBV10-3 with TRBJ2-1, with 7 bases matching TRBD1. Germline CDR1 and CDR2: ENHRY and SYGVKD. CDR3 size: 11 residues. V was pared by 6 bases and J by 10 bases, with 3 bases of the junction left unmatched. The CDR3 loop reads CAISGTDEQFF. CDR3 nucleotide sequence: TGTGCCATCAGCGGGACAGACGAGCAGTTCTTC.

In nucleotides, the CDR3 is TGTGCCAGCAGCTACGTCCTAGCGGGAGGGAGTGAGCAGTTCTTC. This translates into CASSYVLAGGSEQFF. V is TRBV27 and J is TRBJ2-1; 12 nucleotides agree with TRBD2. The germline gives CDR1 MNHEY, CDR2 SMNVEV (reference sequence). The CDR3 totals 15 residues. V lost 6 bases, J lost 9 bases, and 9 bases stayed unmatched.

This rearrangement joins TRBV3-1 (or the pseudogene TRBV3-2) to TRBJ2-1; 13 bases are shared with TRBD2. The J segment lost 10 bases and the V segment lost 6 bases, leaving 9 bases of the junction unmatched. Germline CDR1 is LGHDT and CDR2 is YNNKEL (reference sequence). The CDR3 has 15 amino acids. The CDR3 spells CASRDTSGRALEQFF. The CDR3 bases are TGTGCCAGCAGGGATACTAGCGGGAGGGCCTTAGAGCAGTTCTTC.

V gene TRBV5-1 combines with J gene TRBJ2-2; TRBD1 matches 7 bases. The CDR3 is 15 amino acids. Germline trimming cut 3 bases from V and 6 bases from J; bases unmatched to any gene: 8. Germline assignment: CDR1 SGHRS and CDR2 YFSETQ. The CDR3 coding sequence is TGCGCCAGCAGCTCTGTAACAGGGGTCGCCGGGGAGCTGTTTTTT. As protein: CASSSVTGVAGELFF.

The rearrangement uses TRBV5-1 and TRBJ1-1, with TRBD1 matching 10 bases. The CDR3 sequence is 18 residues long. Germline CDR1 and CDR2: SGHRS and YFSETQ. The trim removed 8 bases at V and 5 bases at J, leaving 21 bases unmatched. Written as DNA, the CDR3 is TGCGCCAGTTCAATCCCAGGACAGGGGGTACGGCCGGGGACTGAAGCTTTCTTT. Amino acid sequence: CASSIPGQGVRPGTEAFF.

The sample holds one count of this clone. The rearrangement links TRBV19 to TRBJ2-1, with 12 bases that match TRBD2. The junction had 6 bases not matched to a gene; V was cut back by 5 bases and J by 7 bases. Germline assignment: CDR1 LNHDA and CDR2 SQIVND (reference sequence). The CDR3 spans 15 residues. In DNA form, the CDR3 reads TGTGCCAGTAGTCTGCTAGCGGGGGGGCGTAATGAGCAGTTCTTC. It is translated as CASSLLAGGRNEQFF.

V usage is TRBV5-4 and J usage is TRBJ2-2; 9 bases line up with TRBD1. V lost 4 bases to trimming and J lost 4 bases; unmatched junction nucleotides: 5. Germline V gene lookup returns CDR1 SGHNT and CDR2 YYREEE (reference sequence). The CDR3 has 15 amino acids. The CDR3 coding sequence is TGTGCCAGCAGCAGGGACAGGGTCGTCACCGGGGAGCTGTTTTTT. This codes for CASSRDRVVTGELFF.

The chain recombines TRBV18 with TRBJ1-2; 10 bases align to TRBD1. The CDR3 consists of 16 residues. The V and J ends lost 4 bases and 6 bases, in that order; junction bases with no gene match: 11. Germline V lookup: CDR1 KGHSH, CDR2 LQKENI. This CDR3 reads CASSRKTGTGDDGYTF. The CDR3 region has the DNA TGTGCCAGCTCACGAAAAACCGGGACAGGGGACGATGGCTACACCTTC.

The chain recombines TRBV6-2 or TRBV6-3 with TRBJ1-2; D call uncertain. V lost 5 bases and J lost 3, with 7 bases in between. This CDR3 has 12 residues. Germline V gives CDR1 MNHEY, CDR2 SVGEGT. In nucleotides, the CDR3 is TGTGCCAGCAGTCAACCAGACTATGGCTACACCTTC. Translation gives CASSQPDYGYTF.

The V call is TRBV10-1, the J call TRBJ2-7; tentative D call: TRBD1 (6 bases). CDR1 and CDR2 (germline): WNHNN, SYGVQD (reference sequence). The CDR3 is 14 residues long. Between the trimmed V and J ends, which lost 2 bases and 4 bases, there was a span of 12 bases. As DNA, the CDR3 is TGCGCCAGCAGTGAGAGCAGGGGTAATTACGAGCAGTACTTC. Protein: CASSESRGNYEQYF.

This chain links TRBV19 with TRBJ2-3; no clear D gene. The V end lost 3 bases, the J end lost 4 bases, and 5 bases lay between the germline ends. This CDR3 region has 12 residues. In germline, CDR1 is LNHDA, CDR2 SQIVND (reference sequence). DNA of the CDR3: TGTGCCAGTAGTATTCGGGCAGATACGCAGTATTTT. Encoded protein: CASSIRADTQYF.

The chain links TRBV3-1 (or the pseudogene TRBV3-2) to TRBJ1-1, with 9 nucleotides matching TRBD1. Trimming cost V 3 bases and J 9 bases; bases outside gene matches: 11. CDR1 is LGHDT, CDR2 YNNKEL, per germline (reference sequence). The CDR3 runs 15 residues. This CDR3 reads CASSQGGTGGNQAFF. Here the CDR3 DNA reads TGTGCCAGCAGCCAGGGGGGAACAGGGGGCAATCAAGCTTTCTTT.

This chain links TRBV12-3 or TRBV12-4 with TRBJ2-7; 8 nucleotides agree with TRBD1. This CDR3 has 12 amino acids. Trimming at V came to 6 bases and at J to 7 bases, leaving 5 bases not matched to a gene. The CDR3 bases are TGTGCCAGCAGGGGACAGGATCCTGAGCAGTACTTC. Its protein is CASRGQDPEQYF.

This clone appeared once. V is TRBV24-1 and J is TRBJ2-7; D is perhaps TRBD1 (6 bases). V dropped 7 bases and J dropped 2 bases, with 14 bases sitting between them. Germline CDR1 and CDR2: KGHDR and SFDVKD. CDR3 length: 14 residues. CDR3 bases: TGTGCCACCAGCACTCCGGGACAAACCTACGAGCAGTACTTC. Protein product: CATSTPGQTYEQYF.

The chain couples TRBV6-1 to TRBJ2-3, with 11 bases lining up with TRBD2. Unmatched junction bases numbered 7, after V lost 6 bases and J lost 2 bases. The CDR3 runs to 16 residues. The V gene's germline CDR1 is MNHNS and CDR2 SASEGT. The CDR3 DNA reads TGTGCCAGCAGAGAACTAGCGGGAGACAACACAGATACGCAGTATTTT. Its protein is CASRELAGDNTDTQYF.

This clone came up a few times. The CDR3 loop is CASISRDSDYYGYTF. The CDR3 DNA follows: TGTGCCAGCATATCAAGGGACAGCGATTACTATGGCTACACCTTC. The J gene is TRBJ1-2, the V gene TRBV6-5; 7 nucleotides agree with TRBD1. The germline gives CDR1 MNHEY, CDR2 SVGAGI. The V segment lost 7 bases and the J segment 3 bases; nucleotides outside the gene matches: 11. The CDR3 is made up of 15 amino acids.

The chain has TRBV24-1 and TRBJ2-7; the match to TRBD1 covers 10 bases. The trim removed 9 bases at V and 4 bases at J, leaving 5 bases unmatched. The CDR3 covers 13 residues. Germline V gene data show CDR1 as KGHDR and CDR2 as SFDVKD. The CDR3 is CATEPGQGYEQYF. The CDR3 DNA is TGTGCCACCGAACCGGGACAGGGGTACGAGCAGTACTTC.

The V call is TRBV7-9, the J call TRBJ1-5, with unresolved D. CDR1 and CDR2 (germline): SEHNR, FQNEAQ (reference sequence). The CDR3 covers 15 residues. V lost 0 bases to trimming and J lost 0 bases, with 6 bases between them. The CDR3 coding sequence is TGTGCCAGCAGCTTAGCGGGCCATAGCAATCAGCCCCAGCATTTT. Protein product: CASSLAGHSNQPQHF.

The chain employs TRBV5-6 and TRBJ2-3; D remains unclear. This CDR3 contains 17 residues. Germline V gives CDR1 SGHDT, CDR2 YYEEEE. Deletions cut 0 bases from V and 2 bases from J, with 16 bases between. DNA for the CDR3: TGTGCCAGCAGCTTGGGGGTTACGCAGGCCGCCACAGATACGCAGTATTTT. Encoded protein: CASSLGVTQAATDTQYF. Together with reference TRBV5-6 and TRBJ2-3, the CDR3 gives the full variable domain: DAGVTQSPTHLIKTRGQQVTLRCSPKSGHDTVSWYQQALGQGPQFIFQYYEEEERQRGNFPDRFSGHQFPNYSSELNVNALLLGDSALYLCASSLGVTQAATDTQYFGPGTRLTVL.

The chain is built from TRBV5-8 and TRBJ2-1; 13 bases are shared with TRBD2. This CDR3 is 13 amino acids long. V lost 4 bases, J lost 15 bases, and 7 bases stayed unmatched. Looked up from germline, CDR1 is SGHTS and CDR2 is YDEGEE. The CDR3 is CASSRWTSGSVFF. CDR3 coding DNA: TGTGCCAGCAGCAGGTGGACTAGCGGGAGTGTGTTCTTC.

The chain links TRBV9 to TRBJ2-2; 10 bases line up with TRBD2. The CDR3 length is 18 residues. Germline CDR1 SGDLS, CDR2 YYNGEE. J was trimmed by 3 bases and V by 0 bases; bases with no gene match: 8. Here the CDR3 reads CASSVEAGGPGHTGELFF. CDR3 bases: TGTGCCAGCAGCGTAGAAGCGGGAGGGCCGGGGCACACCGGGGAGCTGTTTTTT.

This chain connects TRBV6-5 to TRBJ2-5; D unresolved. Germline values: CDR1 MNHEY, CDR2 SVGAGI. This CDR3 comprises 14 residues. With 0 bases removed from V and 2 bases from J, the gap between germline ends came to 7 bases. CDR3: CASSYSYRQETQYF. For the CDR3, the DNA is TGTGCCAGCAGTTACTCGTACAGACAAGAGACCCAGTACTTC.

The rearrangement joins TRBV28 to TRBJ2-7; tentatively, D is TRBD1 (7 bases). Trimming stripped 3 bases from V and 3 bases from J, with 12 bases between. Germline CDR1 is MDHEN and CDR2 is SYDVKM. CDR3 size: 14 residues. DNA of the CDR3: TGTGCCAGCAGTTTTAGGGGGCGGGGCTACGAGCAGTACTTC. Its translation: CASSFRGRGYEQYF.